These T cell receptor beta chains were read from a single sample in a study of identical twins. TCRdb fed the 5' RACE reads into MiXCR, producing one record per CDR3 protein. The sample has around 340,000 distinct CDR3 sequences, 9% to 15% seen once. These data were also reused for a study on yellow fever vaccine responses in identical twins.

The sequencing sample was made of CD8+ T cells sorted from blood. These TCRs come from a woman under 30 in good health. CDR3s include the opening cysteine and the closing phenylalanine or tryptophan. Each record gives: J gene, clone size, D gene, V gene, CDR3 DNA, CDR3 protein. D genes are given only for firm matches. Clone size, where shown, is once, few, many, or a class for clones that have expanded.

>TRBJ1-2|NA|NA|TRBV7-9
TGTGCCAGCAGCTCAGATGCCGGGACCTATGGCTACACCTTC
CASSSDAGTYGYTF
>TRBJ2-5|NA|TRBD2|TRBV7-6
TGTGCCAGCAGCTTAGGACTAGCGGGAGAAGGTGTTGGAGAGACCCAGTACTTC
CASSLGLAGEGVGETQYF
>TRBJ2-1|many|NA|TRBV21-1
TGTGCCAGCAGCATATATCGCAGGGGGCGCTTATTCTTC
CASSIYRRGRLFF
>TRBJ2-2|NA|NA|TRBV5-1
TGCGCCAGCAGCTTGGAGCGAGGGGATACGAACACCGGGGAGCTGTTTTTT
CASSLERGDTNTGELFF
>TRBJ2-2|few|TRBD1|TRBV7-9
TGTGCCAGCAGCTTCCGGGGGACAGGGGACACCGGGGAGCTGTTTTTT
CASSFRGTGDTGELFF
>TRBJ2-1|few|NA|TRBV3-1
TGTGCCAGCAGCCAAGATGCGGCCCAATATACCAGCTCCTACAATGAGCAGTTCTTC
CASSQDAAQYTSSYNEQFF
>TRBJ2-1|many|TRBD2|TRBV12-3/TRBV12-4
TGTGCCAGCAGTCCCCGTTTGAGCGGGAGGTCGGGTGAGCAGTTCTTC
CASSPRLSGRSGEQFF
>TRBJ2-3|many|NA|TRBV24-1
TGTGCCACCGAGGGCGGAGATACGCAGTATTTT
CATEGGDTQYF
>TRBJ2-7|few|TRBD2|TRBV5-8
TGTGCCAGCAGCTTGGGGGGTAGCGGGAGCCTGACCTACGAGCAGTACTTC
CASSLGGSGSLTYEQYF
>TRBJ1-5|NA|NA|TRBV20-1
TGCAGTGCTAGAGAGGCGACTTCTCCCAATCAGCCCCAGCATTTT
CSAREATSPNQPQHF
>TRBJ2-6|NA|NA|TRBV7-8
TGTGCCAGCAGCTCCATATCCTCTGGGGCCAACGTCCTGACTTTC
CASSSISSGANVLTF
>TRBJ2-2|many|NA|TRBV28
TGTGCCAGCAGTTTGGCGGGATCTGGGGAGCTGTTTTTT
CASSLAGSGELFF
>TRBJ2-3|few|NA|TRBV6-6
TGTGCCAGCAGGACCATGGGGGCGCATACGCAGTATTTT
CASRTMGAHTQYF
>TRBJ2-1|few|NA|TRBV12-3/TRBV12-4
TGTGCCAGCAGTCGCGTCCGGCCTGAGCAGTTCTTC
CASSRVRPEQFF
>TRBJ2-2|NA|NA|TRBV27
TGTGCCAGCACACCCAGGGCGAGAACCGGGGAGCTGTTTTTT
CASTPRARTGELFF
>TRBJ2-1|NA|NA|TRBV12-3/TRBV12-4
TGTGCCAGCAGTCCACAGGGACCCAGCTCCTACAATGAGCAGTTCTTC
CASSPQGPSSYNEQFF
>TRBJ1-6|many|NA|TRBV5-1
TGCGCCAGCAGCTTGACTCGGGTCGACAATTCACCCCTCCACTTT
CASSLTRVDNSPLHF
>TRBJ2-6|NA|NA|TRBV2
TGTGCCGCGACGGGAGTACGTGGGGCCAACGTCCTGACTTTC
CAATGVRGANVLTF
>TRBJ2-1|NA|NA|TRBV3-1
TGTGCCAGCAGCCAAGGATGGGCGGGGCAGGTCTTC
CASSQGWAGQVF
>TRBJ2-7|few|NA|TRBV4-1
TGCGCCAGCAGCCAAGAAAGGGTCGCCTACGAGCAGTACTTC
CASSQERVAYEQYF
>TRBJ2-1|NA|NA|TRBV7-6
TGTGCCAGCAGCTTAGGGCCAGGGGTCCGCAATGAGCAGTTCTTC
CASSLGPGVRNEQFF
>TRBJ1-2|NA|NA|TRBV25-1
TGTGCCAGCAGTGAAGCCCAGAGATATGGCTACACCTTC
CASSEAQRYGYTF
>TRBJ2-7|NA|TRBD1|TRBV3-1
TGTGCCAGCAGCCCAGGGGGCAGTACCTACGAGCAGTACTTC
CASSPGGSTYEQYF
>TRBJ2-7|few|NA|TRBV14
TGTGCCAGCAGCCACGGAGTGGGGTCCTACGAGCAGTACTTC
CASSHGVGSYEQYF
>TRBJ2-2|NA|TRBD2|TRBV20-1
TGCAGTGCTAGACCCAGTGCGGCGGGAGGTTGGGACACCGGGGAGCTGTTTTTT
CSARPSAAGGWDTGELFF
>TRBJ2-1|few|TRBD2|TRBV2
TGTGCCAGCAGTCTTCTAGCGGCCTCCTACAATGAGCAGTTCTTC
CASSLLAASYNEQFF
>TRBJ2-7|few|TRBD2|TRBV12-5
TGTGCTAGTGGTCGAACCGGGACTAGGGGCTACGAGCAGTACTTC
CASGRTGTRGYEQYF
>TRBJ2-5|many|NA|TRBV5-1
TGCGCCAGCAGCTGGCCGGGAGTCGAAGAGACCCAGTACTTC
CASSWPGVEETQYF
>TRBJ2-5|many|NA|TRBV21-1
TGTGCCAGCAGCAAGGTAGTCCGGGAGACCCAGTACTTC
CASSKVVRETQYF
>TRBJ2-2|NA|TRBD2|TRBV6-1
TGTGCCAGCAGTGAAGGATCGGGGGGACCCACCGGGGAGCTGTTTTTT
CASSEGSGGPTGELFF
>TRBJ2-5|few|NA|TRBV19
TGTGCCAGTAGGGAGGCGGGACACAAACAAGAGACCCAGTACTTC
CASREAGHKQETQYF
>TRBJ2-7|NA|NA|TRBV20-1
TGCAGTGCTAGAGACCGGGACTCCGGGTACGAGCAGTACTTC
CSARDRDSGYEQYF
>TRBJ2-2|few|NA|TRBV4-1
TGCGCCAGCAGCCAAGTGTCTGGGGCCGGGGAGCTGTTTTTT
CASSQVSGAGELFF
>TRBJ2-1|NA|NA|TRBV13
TGTGCCAGCAGCTTAGAACTGGCTACCGGATATGAGCAGTTCTTC
CASSLELATGYEQFF
>TRBJ2-7|few|TRBD1|TRBV15
TGTGCCACCAGCAGGAGGACAGGGGAGTGCGAGCAGTACTTC
CATSRRTGECEQYF
>TRBJ2-7|few|TRBD2|TRBV20-1
TGCAGTGCTAGAGATTCCCCAGCGGGAGACTACGAGCAGTACTTC
CSARDSPAGDYEQYF
>TRBJ2-5|NA|TRBD2|TRBV9
TGTGCCAGCAGCGTAGAGCGGGATCAAGAGACCCAGTACTTC
CASSVERDQETQYF
>TRBJ2-1|NA|TRBD1|TRBV7-9
TGTGCCAGCAGCTCCCCAGTAGGGGACAGGTGGTTCTTC
CASSSPVGDRWFF
>TRBJ2-1|NA|NA|TRBV10-1
TGCGCCAGCACGGGGGGGGACAGCGATGCGGGAGAGCAGTTCTTC
CASTGGDSDAGEQFF
>TRBJ2-5|many|NA|TRBV10-3
TGTGCCATCCGAGGGCAGGGGAACCAAGAGACCCAGTACTTC
CAIRGQGNQETQYF
>TRBJ2-7|few|TRBD2|TRBV27
TGTGCCAGCTCCCCCAAAGCGGGAGTTTACGAGCAGTACTTC
CASSPKAGVYEQYF
>TRBJ2-2|NA|TRBD2|TRBV4-1
TGCGCCAGCAGCCAAGAGTTACCTAGCGGGTATACGAACACCGGGGAGCTGTTTTTT
CASSQELPSGYTNTGELFF
>TRBJ2-7|NA|TRBD2|TRBV15
TGTGCCACCAGCAGAGTGGGGAGGGTTGAGCAGTACTTC
CATSRVGRVEQYF
>TRBJ2-3|few|TRBD2|TRBV4-1
TGCGCCAGCAGGGCGGGACTAGCGGTCACAGATACGCAGTATTTT
CASRAGLAVTDTQYF
>TRBJ2-2|few|NA|TRBV29-1
TGCAGCGTTGAATCCTGGGGGGGGCCCCACACCGGGGAGCTGTTTTTT
CSVESWGGPHTGELFF
>TRBJ1-2|few|NA|TRBV2
TGTGCCAGCAGTGCATCCAGGGGCCATGGCTACACCTTC
CASSASRGHGYTF
>TRBJ2-1|few|TRBD2|TRBV10-3
TGTGCCATCACCTCGACTAGCGGGGACGGTGAGCAGTTCTTC
CAITSTSGDGEQFF
>TRBJ2-2|many|NA|TRBV12-3/TRBV12-4
TGTGCCAGCAGTCCCTCTTCCGGGGAGCTGTTTTTT
CASSPSSGELFF
>TRBJ2-2|many|NA|TRBV9
TGCGCCAGCAGCCCAGGCCGAACCGGGGAGCTGTTTTTT
CASSPGRTGELFF